This T cell receptor (beta chain) was identified in a study of spatial heterogeneity in lung cancer. Every individual TCR cDNA molecule carried its own unique molecular identifier, which allowed correction of PCR and sequencing errors. TCRdb analysed the 5' RACE reads with MiXCR anew, one entry per CDR3 protein. The repertoire includes 35,000 to 40,000 distinct CDR3 sequences, about 7.2% of them detected once, and 25% to 30% sits in the top ten. The CDR3 totals 15 residues. The germline V gene has CDR1 MNHNS and CDR2 SASEGT. V dropped 5 bases and J dropped 3; count of bases not matched to a gene: 5. There are a few counts of this clonotype. Time point: sample taken at primary tumor resection. The donors were some 70 patients with non-small cell lung cancer that was early-stage and untreated.

This chain uses TRBV6-1 with TRBJ2-7; 12 positions agree with TRBD1. The specimen comprised PBMCs, sampled at surgery. The clonotype was recovered from a female donor with early-stage non-small cell lung cancer. This CDR3 is CASSLGQGAFYEQYF. CDR3 bases: TGTGCCAGCAGTCTGGGACAGGGGGCCTTCTACGAGCAGTACTTC.